The 23 T cell receptor beta chains reported below all come from one sample, sequenced in a study of blood T cell repertoires in COVID-19. Data came from immunoSEQ multiplex PCR; TCRdb stores just in-frame clones and leaves some out. The sample holds around 700,000 clones; about 90% are singletons and the top ten take about 0.26%. The specimen was peripheral blood. The receptors stem from a young woman with acute or convalescent COVID-19.

This chain uses TRBV19 with TRBJ2-7; TRBD2 matches 8 bases. Germline loops: CDR1 LNHDA, CDR2 SQIVND (reference sequence). J was trimmed by 7 bases and V by 5 bases; bases with no gene match: 7. This CDR3 region has 13 residues. CDR3 in amino acids: CASSPWTSSEQYF. CDR3 nucleotides: TGTGCCAGTAGTCCTTGGACTAGCAGTGAGCAGTACTTC.

This chain joins TRBV2 and TRBJ1-5; the D is unclear. V was clipped by 5 bases and J by 3 bases, with 11 bases between them. This CDR3 comprises 14 residues. Germline loops: CDR1 SNHLY, CDR2 FYNNEI. CDR3 loop: CASSMAGPNQPQHF. In nucleotides, the CDR3 is TGTGCCAGCAGTATGGCTGGGCCCAATCAGCCCCAGCATTTT.

The chain couples TRBV5-6 to TRBJ1-4; TRBD1 might be the D (6 bases). Trimming cost V 4 bases and J 8 bases, with 15 bases left between them. Germline-derived CDR1 and CDR2 are SGHDT and YYEEEE. The CDR3 runs 14 residues. CDR3 nucleotide sequence: TGTGCCAGCAGCCCCGAGGGGGATAGGGAAAAACTGTTTTTT. This sequence encodes CASSPEGDREKLFF.

The rearrangement links TRBV11-2 to TRBJ1-4, with D maybe TRBD1 (5 bases). V shed 3 bases and J shed 1 base, with 9 bases lying between them. This CDR3 is 15 amino acids long. In germline, CDR1 is SGHAT, CDR2 FQNNGV. The CDR3 reads CASSFRGGTNEKLFF. CDR3 sequence (DNA): TGTGCCAGCAGCTTTCGCGGGGGAACTAATGAAAAACTGTTTTTT.

The genes are TRBV20-1 and TRBJ1-6; D remains unclear. V dropped 3 bases and J dropped 7 bases, with 10 bases sitting between them. Per the germline V gene, CDR1 is DFQATT and CDR2 is SNEGSKA (reference sequence). This CDR3 has 13 residues. CDR3 nucleotide sequence: TGCAGTGCTAGTGAAGCATGGAATTCACCCCTCCACTTT. The encoded protein is CSASEAWNSPLHF.

On this clone: Germline is not matched at one junction end, which may reflect a read error. V usage is TRBV14 and J usage is TRBJ2-3, with a weak D call TRBD1 (6 bases). The CDR3 is 14 residues long. The germline CDR1 and CDR2 sequences are SGHDN and FVKESK. CDR3 DNA: TGTGCCAGCAGCCAAATATCTTGGTCAGGGGCCTTAGATTTT. Protein: CASSQISWSGALDF.

The chain is built from TRBV5-5 and TRBJ2-1; a weak D match, TRBD1 (6 bases). The CDR3 totals 17 residues. Trimming removed 4 bases from V and 4 bases from J, with 21 bases in between. CDR1 is SGHKS and CDR2 is YYEKEE in the germline V gene (reference sequence). Here the CDR3 DNA reads TGTGCCAGCAGCCCCTGGACAGCCGTCGTGAAATACAATGAGCAGTTCTTC. It specifies CASSPWTAVVKYNEQFF.

The rearrangement uses TRBV6-4 and TRBJ2-3; 13 bases map to TRBD2. CDR3 size: 16 residues. Germline V gene data show CDR1 as MRHNA and CDR2 as SNTAGT. V dropped 2 bases and J dropped 5; count of bases not matched to a gene: 4. CDR3 sequence (DNA): TGTGCCAGCAGTGACGGGACTAGCGGGGAGGTAGATACGCAGTATTTT. Protein sequence: CASSDGTSGEVDTQYF.

This chain connects TRBV9 to TRBJ1-3; D may be TRBD1 (5 bases). V lost 0 bases to trimming and J lost 4 bases, with 11 bases between them. Germline loops: CDR1 SGDLS, CDR2 YYNGEE. The CDR3 contains 15 residues. DNA of the CDR3: TGTGCCAGCAGCGTAGGCCAGGGATGGGGAAACACCATATATTTT. Amino acids: CASSVGQGWGNTIYF. The entire variable domain, with the rest obtained from reference TRBV9 and TRBJ1-3, is as follows: DSGVTQTPKHLITATGQRVTLRCSPRSGDLSVYWYQQSLDQGLQFLIQYYNGEERAKGNILERFSAQQFPDLHSELNLSSLELGDSALYFCASSVGQGWGNTIYFGEGSWLTVV.

CDR3 coding DNA: TGTGCCAGCAGACAACCCGGACAGGGGGCCCACGAGCAGTACTTC. Protein sequence: CASRQPGQGAHEQYF. This sequence joins TRBV27 and TRBJ2-7; TRBD1 matches at 11 bases. J gave up 5 bases and V 6 bases, and 9 bases lay outside the gene matches. The CDR3 length is 15 residues. The germline CDR1 and CDR2 sequences are MNHEY and SMNVEV (reference sequence).

This chain links TRBV7-2 with TRBJ2-1; 12 bases match TRBD2. CDR1 is SGHTA and CDR2 is FQGNSA in the germline V gene. The CDR3 contains 16 residues. Unmatched junction bases numbered 11, after V lost 4 bases and J lost 10 bases. The CDR3 DNA reads as TGTGCCAGCAGCTGGGGGCCCGCTAGCGGGGGGGTAGAGCAGTTCTTC. It codes for CASSWGPASGGVEQFF.

The chain carries TRBV3-1 (or the pseudogene TRBV3-2) and TRBJ2-3; possibly TRBD1 for D (6 bases). The CDR3 has 14 residues. Trimming removed 10 bases from V and 4 bases from J, with 18 bases in between. Germline CDR1 and CDR2: LGHDT and YNNKEL (reference sequence). This chain's CDR3 is CATSQRGMADTQYF. The DNA of the CDR3 is TGTGCCACGAGCCAAAGGGGGATGGCAGATACGCAGTATTTT.

The chain uses TRBV19 and TRBJ1-2; D ambiguous. The V end was cut by 3 bases, the J end by 0 bases, with 5 bases between. Germline loops: CDR1 LNHDA, CDR2 SQIVND (reference sequence). This CDR3 comprises 13 residues. The CDR3 DNA reads as TGTGCCAGTAGTATGCGCGCTAACTATGGCTACACCTTC. As protein: CASSMRANYGYTF. The whole variable domain, remainder taken from reference TRBV19 and TRBJ1-2, is DGGITQSPKYLFRKEGQNVTLSCEQNLNHDAMYWYRQDPGQGLRLIYYSQIVNDFQKGDIAEGYSVSREKKESFPLTVTSAQKNPTAFYLCASSMRANYGYTFGSGTRLTVV.

J is TRBJ2-1 and V is TRBV7-2, with 11 bases that match TRBD2. With 1 base clipped from V and 14 bases from J, the junction kept 10 bases outside the gene matches. The CDR3 runs 15 residues. CDR1 and CDR2 (germline): SGHTA, FQGNSA. The CDR3 bases are TGTGCCAGCAGCTTAGATCGCGTAGCGGGGGGGCGGAAGTTCTTC. This translates into CASSLDRVAGGRKFF.

The chain employs TRBV18 and TRBJ1-2; the D is unclear. CDR1 is KGHSH, CDR2 LQKENI, per germline. The CDR3 contains 16 residues. V was shortened by 3 bases and J by 8 bases, with 22 bases between the two germline ends. CDR3 in DNA: TGTGCCAGCTCACCCCGACTAAGCGACGGAGCTGGAGGCTACACCTTC. It is translated as CASSPRLSDGAGGYTF.

The chain combines TRBV30 with TRBJ1-2; maybe TRBD1 (6 bases). V lost 2 bases, J lost 6 bases, and 13 bases lay in between. The length of the CDR3 is 13 residues. The V gene's germline CDR1 is GTSNPN and CDR2 SVGIG (reference sequence). CDR3: CAWSLGGWDGYTF. Written as DNA, the CDR3 is TGTGCCTGGAGTCTAGGGGGATGGGATGGCTACACCTTC.

V gene TRBV10-3 combines with J gene TRBJ2-7, with TRBD1 identical over 7 bases. Germline V gene lookup returns CDR1 ENHRY and CDR2 SYGVKD. CDR3 length equals 15 residues. Trimming at V came to 2 bases and at J to 4 bases, leaving 8 bases not matched to a gene. The CDR3 is CAISEGDSPSYEQYF. CDR3 DNA: TGTGCCATCAGTGAGGGGGACAGTCCTAGTTACGAGCAGTACTTC.

The gene calls are TRBV5-1 and TRBJ2-1, with D perhaps matching TRBD1 (6 bases). The V gene lost 0 bases and the J gene lost 7 bases, with 11 bases spanning the gap. The CDR3 extends over 14 amino acids. CDR1 and CDR2 from the germline V gene are SGHRS and YFSETQ. The CDR3 loop reads CASSLGGGRNEQFF. CDR3 in DNA: TGCGCCAGCAGCTTGGGTGGGGGCAGGAATGAGCAGTTCTTC.

The J gene is TRBJ2-5, the V gene TRBV6-6, with D possibly matching TRBD2 (6 bases). With 7 bases removed from V and 5 bases from J, the gap between germline ends came to 17 bases. This CDR3 contains 14 residues. Germline CDR1 and CDR2: MNHNY and SVGAGI (reference sequence). This CDR3 reads CASTSGTSVETQYF. DNA for the CDR3: TGTGCCAGCACTTCAGGGACTTCGGTGGAGACCCAGTACTTC.

In nucleotides, the CDR3 is TGTGCCAGCAGCTTCGGACAGGGACCCTACGAGCAGTACTTC. Protein product: CASSFGQGPYEQYF. The gene calls are TRBV5-4 and TRBJ2-7, with TRBD1 matching over 8 bases. The J segment lost 2 bases and the V segment lost 2 bases, leaving 3 bases of the junction unmatched. This CDR3 comprises 14 residues. Germline V CDR1 and CDR2: SGHNT, YYREEE (reference sequence).

About this clone itself: This could be a read error, since a much larger clone is one nucleotide away. This chain uses TRBV7-9 with TRBJ1-2; possible D gene TRBD1, 6 bases. Between the trimmed V and J ends, which lost 1 base and 4 bases, there was a span of 10 bases. The CDR3 length is 14 residues. The germline CDR1 and CDR2 sequences are SEHNR and FQNEAQ (reference sequence). CDR3 DNA: TGTGCCAGCAGCTTAGTTGACAGGACCTATGGCTACACCTTC. It encodes CASSLVDRTYGYTF. The whole variable domain, filled in from reference TRBV7-9 and TRBJ1-2, reads DTGVSQNPRHKITKRGQNVTFRCDPISEHNRLYWYRQTLGQGPEFLTYFQNEAQLEKSRLLSDRFSAERPKGSFSTLEIQRTEQGDSAMYLCASSLVDRTYGYTFGSGTRLTVV.

This clone was observed once. The chain employs TRBV6-6 and TRBJ2-7, with TRBD1 matching over 8 bases. CDR1 and CDR2 (germline): MNHNY, SVGAGI (reference sequence). The CDR3 totals 15 residues. V lost 2 bases, J lost 4 bases, and 7 bases stayed unmatched. The CDR3: CASSYTGQGWYEQYF. The CDR3 coding sequence is TGTGCCAGCAGTTACACCGGACAGGGTTGGTACGAGCAGTACTTC.

The chain is built from TRBV21-1 and TRBJ2-5; TRBD2, as called in the table, went unchecked against the DNA. TRBV21-1 is a pseudogene locus. The CDR3 runs 17 residues. The CDR3: CASSKDKGGGSRETQYF. The CDR3 bases are TGTGCCAGCAGCAAAGATAAAGGGGGGGGGTCACGGGAGACCCAGTACTTC.